The rows below give T cell receptor beta chains drawn from one sample of a study of Graves' ophthalmopathy and Graves' hyperthyroidism. TCRdb re-derived calls from the multiplex PCR reads in MiXCR, one entry per CDR3 protein. The sample shows 900,000 to 1,200,000 distinct CDR3 sequences, about 38% of them seen only once. The sequenced sample was peripheral blood or thyroid tissue (not recorded which). The receptors originated from an adult man with Graves' hyperthyroidism. Both conserved end residues are part of each CDR3. The D gene is left open where the match is weak. Part of the rows lack a size; the others show once, few, many or a class for expanded clones.

>TRBJ2-7|NA|TRBV7-2|NA
TGTGCCAGCAGCTCGGTCGGGGGCTCCCTCGAGCAGTACTTC
CASSSVGGSLEQYF
>TRBJ1-1|NA|TRBV6-1|few
TGTGCCAGCAGTATTCCTGGGAGGAGCAACACTGAAGCTTTCTTT
CASSIPGRSNTEAFF
>TRBJ1-4|NA|TRBV7-9|many
TGTGCCAGCAGCCCCGGGACATCTGATGAAAAACTGTTTTTT
CASSPGTSDEKLFF
>TRBJ1-2|NA|TRBV12-3/TRBV12-4|many
TGTGCCAGCAGCTCCTCAGGGGCTCTGGATGGCTACACCTTC
CASSSSGALDGYTF
>TRBJ2-7|TRBD2|TRBV5-1|few
TGCGCCAGCAGCCCCCGGGGGGATGTCACCTACGAGCAGTACTTC
CASSPRGDVTYEQYF
>TRBJ1-6|NA|TRBV10-2|NA
TGCGCCAGCAGTGTCCAGGGTACTTATAATTCACCCCTCCACTTT
CASSVQGTYNSPLHF
>TRBJ2-7|TRBD2|TRBV9|NA
TGTGCCAGCAGCCTGGGGACTAGCGGGATGAGCTTC
CASSLGTSGMSF
>TRBJ2-5|NA|TRBV29-1|many
TGCAGCGTTGAAGATTGGCGAGTCCAAGAGACCCAGTACTTC
CSVEDWRVQETQYF
>TRBJ1-2|NA|TRBV12-3/TRBV12-4|few
TGTGCCAGCAGTTTAAATGGGGCGTCTGGCTACACCTTC
CASSLNGASGYTF
>TRBJ2-5|TRBD1|TRBV12-3/TRBV12-4|many
TGTGCCAGCAGTTTAGATGACAGGGAGCAAGAGACCCAGTACTTC
CASSLDDREQETQYF
>TRBJ1-3|NA|TRBV7-6|many
TGTGCCAGCAGTCAGGAATTCTCTGGAAACACCATATATTTT
CASSQEFSGNTIYF
>TRBJ1-6|NA|TRBV10-2|NA
TGCGCCAGCAGTGACGGGAGGAATTCACCCCTCCACTTT
CASSDGRNSPLHF
>TRBJ2-7|NA|TRBV7-2|many
TGTGCCAGCAGTTCCCTTAGTTCGGGGGCCTACGAGCAGTACTTC
CASSSLSSGAYEQYF
>TRBJ1-1|TRBD1|TRBV10-3|many
TGTGCCATCAGAAAACAGGGGGCTTTGAACACTGAAGCTTTCTTT
CAIRKQGALNTEAFF
>TRBJ1-2|TRBD1|TRBV20-1|NA
TGCAGTGCCGGGGACAGGGACAAATGGGATGGCTACACCTTC
CSAGDRDKWDGYTF
>TRBJ2-5|TRBD1|TRBV20-1|NA
TGCAGTGCTAGAGGGACAGGGGGAAAAGAGACCCAGTACTTC
CSARGTGGKETQYF
>TRBJ1-4|NA|TRBV29-1|NA
TGCAGCTTGAACAGTGAAAAACTGTTTTTT
CSLNSEKLFF
>TRBJ1-1|NA|TRBV6-1|NA
TGTGCCAGCCGTCTGGGGACCACTGAAGCTTTCTTT
CASRLGTTEAFF
>TRBJ2-3|TRBD2|TRBV4-1|NA
TGCGCCAGCAGCCAAAGCGGGGGTACGCAGTATTTT
CASSQSGGTQYF
>TRBJ2-7|NA|TRBV20-1|NA
TGCAGTGCTAGTTTCGCGGAGGGGCACGAGCAGTACTTC
CSASFAEGHEQYF
>TRBJ1-5|TRBD1|TRBV15|NA
TGTGCCACCAGCAGTCCTGGGACAGAGCATCAGCCCCAGCATTTT
CATSSPGTEHQPQHF
>TRBJ1-2|NA|TRBV10-2|many
TGTGCCAGCAGTCTCCCGGATCTTGGGGGCTACACCTTC
CASSLPDLGGYTF
>TRBJ2-2|TRBD1|TRBV24-1|few
TGTGCCACCAGTGAGGCCTGGGGACAGACACTGAACACCGGGGAGCTGTTTTTT
CATSEAWGQTLNTGELFF
>TRBJ2-2|NA|TRBV24-1|many
TGTGCCACCAGGAGCGGTTCGGAGGGGAACACCGGGGAGCTGTTTTTT
CATRSGSEGNTGELFF
>TRBJ1-1|NA|TRBV9|few
TGTGCCAGCAGCCCTTACAACCGGAATAGGGGCACTGAAGCTTTCTTT
CASSPYNRNRGTEAFF
>TRBJ2-5|NA|TRBV12-3/TRBV12-4|many
TGTGCCAGCAGTTTCGGGGTTGCGGAGACCCAGTACTTC
CASSFGVAETQYF
>TRBJ1-5|NA|TRBV7-9|NA
NA
CASTNLYEQYFGGHQPQHF
>TRBJ2-7|NA|TRBV7-1|NA
TGTGCCAGCAGCGGGGGTATGGGGGGATTAGAGCAGTACTTC
CASSGGMGGLEQYF
>TRBJ1-5|TRBD1|TRBV20-1|NA
TGCAGTGCTAGAAAGACAGGGACAGGGGGCAATCAGCCCCAGCATTTT
CSARKTGTGGNQPQHF
>TRBJ1-1|NA|TRBV7-9|many
TGTGCCAGCAGCTTGAACAGACTACTGCACACTGAAGCTTTCTTT
CASSLNRLLHTEAFF
>TRBJ2-5|NA|TRBV12-3/TRBV12-4|many
TGTGCCAGCAGTTTAACGGCTAGTGGAGAGACCCAGTACTTC
CASSLTASGETQYF
>TRBJ2-5|TRBD1|TRBV19|many
TGTGCCAGTAGTATCCGGGACAGGGAGGAGACCCAGTACTTC
CASSIRDREETQYF
>TRBJ1-4|NA|TRBV28|NA
TGTGCCAGCACCGCGGGACACCCGCCTCCGGCTAATGAAAAACTGTTTTTT
CASTAGHPPPANEKLFF
>TRBJ2-7|TRBD1|TRBV10-3|NA
TGTGCCATCAGTTACTCATCGCACGGACAGGGCGTCCACGAGCAGTACTTC
CAISYSSHGQGVHEQYF
>TRBJ2-5|NA|TRBV7-2|many
TGTGCCAGCAGCCCCCAGGAGTACCAAGAGACCCAGTACTTC
CASSPQEYQETQYF
>TRBJ1-2|TRBD1|TRBV7-8|NA
TGTGCCAGCCTGCCAGGGGGTCGGGTACTAGGTGGCTACACCTTC
CASLPGGRVLGGYTF
>TRBJ2-5|NA|TRBV27|NA
TGTGCCAGCAGTAAAAGACAGGGAGGTGAGACCCAGTACTTC
CASSKRQGGETQYF
>TRBJ1-1|NA|TRBV4-2|NA
TGTGCCAGCAGCCCCAGACAGGAGAGGAACACTGAAGCTTTCTTT
CASSPRQERNTEAFF
>TRBJ1-1|NA|TRBV20-1|many
TGCAGTGCCCTAACAGCGAACACTGAAGCTTTCTTT
CSALTANTEAFF
>TRBJ2-7|NA|TRBV20-1|many
TGCAGTGCTAGAGATGCAGGAGGGCCAAACTACGAGCAGTACTTC
CSARDAGGPNYEQYF
>TRBJ2-2|NA|TRBV12-3/TRBV12-4|few
TGTGCCAGTCACGACAGAATCAACACCGGGGAGCTGTTTTTT
CASHDRINTGELFF
>TRBJ2-7|TRBD2|TRBV5-6|once
TGTGCCAGCAGCTTGGGAGGAGACGGGAGGGCCTACGAGCAGTACTTC
CASSLGGDGRAYEQYF